These T cell receptor beta chains were read from a single sample in a study of T cells in Graves' hyperthyroidism and ophthalmopathy. MiXCR was run by TCRdb on the multiplex PCR reads, yielding one entry per CDR3 protein. Among some 570,000 distinct CDR3 sequences listed, 14% were seen once. What was sequenced was blood. Every receptor here comes from a woman in her late teens or twenties with Graves' ophthalmopathy. The CDR3 runs from the conserved cysteine through the conserved F or W. Each record gives: CDR3 DNA, CDR3 protein, V gene, D gene, J gene, clone size. D genes are given only for firm matches. The size of a clone is reported for some rows only, either as once, few or many, or as a class for expanded clones.

TGTGCCAGCACCGAACTAGCGGGGGGTTACGAGCAGTACTTC	CASTELAGGYEQYF	TRBV12-3/TRBV12-4	TRBD2	TRBJ2-7	many
TGTGCCACCAGCAGAGATGGCACCTCGGGAGACACCATATATTTT	CATSRDGTSGDTIYF	TRBV15	-	TRBJ1-3	-
TGTGCCATCAGTGAGTCGAGGCTCCGGGACAGCCCCTACGAGCAGTACTTC	CAISESRLRDSPYEQYF	TRBV10-3	TRBD1	TRBJ2-7	-
TGTGCCAGCAGCGGGACTAGCGGTTCCAGTGAGCAGTTCTTC	CASSGTSGSSEQFF	TRBV9	TRBD2	TRBJ2-1	-
TGTGCCAGCAGCCCCGGGACAGGACCACTAATGAGGAAACTGTTTTTT	CASSPGTGPLMRKLFF	TRBV7-9	TRBD1	TRBJ1-4	few
TGTGCCAGTAGGAGCAGGGAGGGTGGCAATCAGCCCCAGCATTTT	CASRSREGGNQPQHF	TRBV19	-	TRBJ1-5	many
TGTGCCAGCAGCTTAGCGAGGACTAGCGGGAGAATATACAATGAGCAGTTCTTC	CASSLARTSGRIYNEQFF	TRBV7-2	TRBD2	TRBJ2-1	-
TGTGCCACCAGTGAAGGACTAGCGGGGGAGCTGTTTTTT	CATSEGLAGELFF	TRBV24-1	TRBD2	TRBJ2-2	many
TGTGCCAGCAGTTACTCGACTAGCGGATTCGGGGAGCTGTTTTTT	CASSYSTSGFGELFF	TRBV6-6	TRBD2	TRBJ2-2	many
TGTGCCAGCAGCCAAGATGGTGGCCGGTACGAGCAGTACTTC	CASSQDGGRYEQYF	TRBV4-2	-	TRBJ2-7	few
TGTGCCAGCAGCTCAGGACAGGGAGACTCAGTCAAAAACATTCAGTACTTC	CASSSGQGDSVKNIQYF	TRBV3-1	TRBD1	TRBJ2-4	-
TGCAGTGCTCGCCGACCCGGGGGTGAGGTGACCCAGTACTTC	CSARRPGGEVTQYF	TRBV20-1	-	TRBJ2-5	many
TGTGCCAGCAGCCTCGACAGGGGGCTGTATGAGCAGTTCTTC	CASSLDRGLYEQFF	TRBV7-2	TRBD1	TRBJ2-1	many
TGTGCCAGCAGCTTTCCCCCAAGTGGTTCGTTCTTC	CASSFPPSGSFF	TRBV7-2	-	TRBJ2-1	many
TGTGCCAGCAGGCGGGGGACTAGCGTAACCAATGAGCAGTTCTTC	CASRRGTSVTNEQFF	TRBV2	TRBD2	TRBJ2-1	many
TGTGCCAGCAGCCGGACCGACGGGGACGTGAGCAATCAGCCCCAGCATTTT	CASSRTDGDVSNQPQHF	TRBV28	-	TRBJ1-5	many
TGTGCCAGCAAGGAGGGGACAGGGCGCTACGAGCAGTACTTC	CASKEGTGRYEQYF	TRBV28	TRBD1	TRBJ2-7	many
TGTGCCAGCAGCCCGACTAGCGGGGGCTCGAACACCGGGGAGCTGTTTTTT	CASSPTSGGSNTGELFF	TRBV9	TRBD2	TRBJ2-2	-
TGCAGTGCTAGACCTCCGGACAGGGCGGCAGAGACCCAGTACTTC	CSARPPDRAAETQYF	TRBV20-1	TRBD1	TRBJ2-5	-
TGTGCCAGCAGCTTAAGCACTAGCTCATACGAGCAGTACTTC	CASSLSTSSYEQYF	TRBV7-2	-	TRBJ2-7	many
TGCAGTGCTAGACAGGGGGAAGCTTTCTTT	CSARQGEAFF	TRBV20-1	-	TRBJ1-1	many
TGTGCCAGCTCAGCGAGGACAGGGATTCTAGAGACCCAGTACTTC	CASSARTGILETQYF	TRBV18	TRBD1	TRBJ2-5	many
TGTGCCTGGAGTGTAAGGGTAGGACCCGGGGAGCTGTTTTTT	CAWSVRVGPGELFF	TRBV30	-	TRBJ2-2	many
TGTGCCAGCAGTTTAGCGCTAACCAGGGGGACAAACACTGAAGCTTTCTTT	CASSLALTRGTNTEAFF	TRBV12-3/TRBV12-4	TRBD1	TRBJ1-1	many
TGTGCCAGCAGCTTCCGGGCGGCCTACGAGCAGTACTTC	CASSFRAAYEQYF	TRBV5-6	-	TRBJ2-7	many
TGTGCCAGCAGCTTAGTACAGGGGCAGAACACTGAAGCTTTCTTT	CASSLVQGQNTEAFF	TRBV11-3	TRBD1	TRBJ1-1	many
TGTGCCAGCAGCGTAGCCGACGGGATGGCCCGAGGTGAAAGCACTGAAGCTTTCTTT	CASSVADGMARGESTEAFF	TRBV9	-	TRBJ1-1	-
TGCAGTGCTATTTTACCGTACCAAGAGACCCAGTACTTC	CSAILPYQETQYF	TRBV20-1	-	TRBJ2-5	-
TGTGCCAGTAGTATAGATCGGGGATGGGACACTGAAGCTTTCTTT	CASSIDRGWDTEAFF	TRBV19	-	TRBJ1-1	many
TGTGCCAGCAGCGTATTTGGGGAAGAGGGGGAAGCTAACTATGGCTACACCTTC	CASSVFGEEGEANYGYTF	TRBV9	-	TRBJ1-2	few
TGTGCCAGCAGGGAGACTAGCGGCCATGGGGATACGCAGTATTTT	CASRETSGHGDTQYF	TRBV2	TRBD2	TRBJ2-3	many
TGTGCCAGCAGTGGGCTAGCGGGAGGGCCCCTCTACGAGCAGTACTTC	CASSGLAGGPLYEQYF	TRBV2	TRBD2	TRBJ2-7	many
TGTGCCAGCAGTGCCGGGACAGGGGGCCTTAGCTCTGGAAACACCATATATTTT	CASSAGTGGLSSGNTIYF	TRBV2	TRBD1	TRBJ1-3	many
TGTGCCAGCAGTGCTCAGGGGGGGAGAAACACCGGGGAGCTGTTTTTT	CASSAQGGRNTGELFF	TRBV25-1	-	TRBJ2-2	few
TGTGCCAGCAGTTACTCGTTATTAGGGGACACTGAAGCTTTCTTT	CASSYSLLGDTEAFF	TRBV6-6	-	TRBJ1-1	few
TGCGCCAGCAGCCAAGAAAGACGGGATACGCAGTATTTT	CASSQERRDTQYF	TRBV4-3	-	TRBJ2-3	many
TGTGCCAGCAGCTTATATTCCCCTCTCCAGGACAGGGGCGGCTACACCTTC	CASSLYSPLQDRGGYTF	TRBV7-9	TRBD1	TRBJ1-2	many
TGTGCCAGCAGTATACCAAGTAAGGGGAAACTGTTTTTT	CASSIPSKGKLFF	TRBV28	-	TRBJ1-4	many
TGTGCCAGGATTATAAGCGGGGCGGGAGGGCCCTCGGATGAGCAGTTCTTC	CARIISGAGGPSDEQFF	TRBV6-1	TRBD2	TRBJ2-1	many
TGTGCCAGCAGTTCGAATAACCTACTAGCGGGTACCTACGAGCAGTACTTC	CASSSNNLLAGTYEQYF	TRBV6-2/TRBV6-3	TRBD2	TRBJ2-7	many
TGTGCCAGCAGCGTTACCTCAGGTGATGGAAACACCATATATTTT	CASSVTSGDGNTIYF	TRBV9	-	TRBJ1-3	few
TGCAGCGTTGATTTACAGGGCTGGAATGAGCAGTTCTTC	CSVDLQGWNEQFF	TRBV29-1	-	TRBJ2-1	-
TGTGCCAGCAGCTTAACGTCGGGGACAGGGTCCTACGAGCAGTACTTC	CASSLTSGTGSYEQYF	TRBV7-9	TRBD1	TRBJ2-7	many
TGCAGCGTCGCGGGAGCCCAAGAGACCCAGTACTTC	CSVAGAQETQYF	TRBV29-1	TRBD2	TRBJ2-5	many
TGCAGTGCTCCCCCCGAACCTCCCTACGAGCAGTACTTC	CSAPPEPPYEQYF	TRBV20-1	-	TRBJ2-7	many
TGTGCCAGCAGTCCGGGGGTTTGGACTGAAGCTTTCTTT	CASSPGVWTEAFF	TRBV2	-	TRBJ1-1	many
TGTGCCAGCTCACCGTTAGCGGGGAGCGGAAACAATGAGCAGTTCTTC	CASSPLAGSGNNEQFF	TRBV18	TRBD2	TRBJ2-1	many
TGTGCCAGCAGCGTAGCCGGAGCGGGAGGGGCCGGGGAGCTGTTTTTT	CASSVAGAGGAGELFF	TRBV9	TRBD2	TRBJ2-2	-
TGTGCCCGCAGTTACGCTGGGACTAGCGGGAGCCCCGGGTCCGGGGAGCTGTTTTTT	CARSYAGTSGSPGSGELFF	TRBV6-5	TRBD2	TRBJ2-2	-
TGTGCCAGTAGGATTATGGGGGAGGGCTATGGCTACACCTTC	CASRIMGEGYGYTF	TRBV19	-	TRBJ1-2	many
TGTGCCAGCAGCGTTGGTACGGGAAGCCTCTACGAGCAGTACTTC	CASSVGTGSLYEQYF	TRBV9	-	TRBJ2-7	-
TGTGCCAGCAGAGGGTATGGCTACACCTTC	CASRGYGYTF	TRBV28	-	TRBJ1-2	many
TGTGCCAGCAGTTACGAGCAGGGGGCGGCCGGGGAGCTGTTTTTT	CASSYEQGAAGELFF	TRBV6-5	TRBD1	TRBJ2-2	few
TGCGCCACCACGACAGGGGGGAAACAAGAGACCCAGTACTTC	CATTTGGKQETQYF	TRBV5-1	TRBD1	TRBJ2-5	-
TGCAGTGCGAGGGACATTCATACCAAAAACATTCAGTACTTC	CSARDIHTKNIQYF	TRBV20-1	-	TRBJ2-4	few
TGTGCCTGGAATCGGGGAGGCTATGGCTACACCTTC	CAWNRGGYGYTF	TRBV30	-	TRBJ1-2	few
TGTGCCACCGGGGTCCTTGGCGACACCGTGGACACCATATATTTT	CATGVLGDTVDTIYF	TRBV10-3	-	TRBJ1-3	once